The 26 T cell receptor beta chains reported below all come from one sample, sequenced in a study of blood T cell repertoires in COVID-19. Profiling relied on immunoSEQ multiplex PCR, and the TCRdb table lists in-frame clones only, not all of them. Here the sample spans almost 50,000 clones, about 88% being singletons. Input material: peripheral blood. All receptors come from a human donor in a cohort sampled during active COVID-19.

This chain connects TRBV27 to TRBJ1-1, with D unresolved. The CDR3 sequence is 13 residues long. Looked up from germline, CDR1 is MNHEY and CDR2 is SMNVEV (reference sequence). With 0 bases removed from V and 7 bases from J, the gap between germline ends came to 9 bases. CDR3 bases: TGTGCCAGCAGTTTATCGGGCCCATTTGAAGCTTTCTTT. Protein: CASSLSGPFEAFF.

The CDR3 is CASSPRGVVSTGELFF. Written as DNA, the CDR3 is TGTGCCAGCAGCCCCCGGGGGGTCGTAAGCACCGGGGAGCTGTTTTTT. The chain couples TRBV3-1 (or the pseudogene TRBV3-2) to TRBJ2-2, with 7 bases identical to TRBD2. CDR3 length equals 16 residues. Trimming took 4 bases from V and 4 from J; bases not matched to a gene: 9. Germline loops: CDR1 LGHDT, CDR2 YNNKEL (reference sequence).

This chain links TRBV18 with TRBJ2-1; D is perhaps TRBD2 (6 bases). The CDR3 spans 17 residues. Germline V CDR1 and CDR2: KGHSH, LQKENI. Trimming pared 4 bases from V and 9 bases from J, leaving 25 bases between. In DNA form, the CDR3 reads TGTGCCAGCTCACTGAACTCCCCGGGACTCGGACGAGGTGAGCAGTTCTTC. It encodes CASSLNSPGLGRGEQFF. Full variable domain (rest looked up from reference TRBV18 and TRBJ2-1): NAGVMQNPRHLVRRRGQEARLRCSPMKGHSHVYWYRQLPEEGLKFMVYLQKENIIDESGMPKERFSAEFPKEGPSILRIQQVVRGDSAAYFCASSLNSPGLGRGEQFFGPGTRLTVL.

The chain employs TRBV9 and TRBJ2-2, with 11 bases lining up with TRBD2. The CDR3 consists of 15 residues. Germline values: CDR1 SGDLS, CDR2 YYNGEE. J gave up 3 bases and V 5 bases, and 3 bases lay outside the gene matches. CDR3: CASRGTSGDTGELFF. The CDR3 region has the DNA TGTGCCAGCAGGGGGACTAGCGGTGACACCGGGGAGCTGTTTTTT.

The chain couples TRBV19 to TRBJ1-2; possibly TRBD1 for D (6 bases). Germline lookup yields CDR1 LNHDA and CDR2 SQIVND (reference sequence). The CDR3 is 15 amino acids. V lost 4 bases and J 0 bases, leaving 12 bases between the germline ends. The chain's CDR3 is CASSTSRQANYGYTF. DNA for the CDR3: TGTGCCAGTAGTACTTCCCGACAGGCTAACTATGGCTACACCTTC.

DNA for the CDR3: TGTGCCAGCAGTTTAGGGGGACACCAGAACACTGAAGCTTTCTTT. Its translation: CASSLGGHQNTEAFF. The V and J genes are TRBV28 and TRBJ1-1; maybe TRBD1 (6 bases). This CDR3 has 15 amino acids. CDR1 is MDHEN, CDR2 SYDVKM, per germline. Trimming removed 2 bases from V and 1 base from J, with 11 bases in between.

J is TRBJ1-6 and V is TRBV28; D ambiguous. CDR3 length: 17 amino acids. V was shortened by 7 bases and J by 0 bases, with 16 bases between the two germline ends. Looked up from germline, CDR1 is MDHEN and CDR2 is SYDVKM. The CDR3 DNA follows: TGTGCCAGCACCCCCGTTGATGGGAGCTCCTATAATTCACCCCTCCACTTT. Protein: CASTPVDGSSYNSPLHF.

This clone was observed a few times. This chain links TRBV2 with TRBJ1-5; D ambiguous. The ends were cut back, 6 bases at V and 0 bases at J, with 3 bases in the middle. CDR3 length: 12 residues. Germline V lookup: CDR1 SNHLY, CDR2 FYNNEI. CDR3 in amino acids: CASRYSNQPQHF. The CDR3 nucleotides are TGTGCCAGCAGGTATAGCAATCAGCCCCAGCATTTT.

The gene calls are TRBV6-1 and TRBJ2-3, with D maybe TRBD2 (6 bases). V lost 2 bases, J lost 9 bases, and 15 bases lay in between. The CDR3 loop spans 14 amino acids. In germline, CDR1 is MNHNS, CDR2 SASEGT. The CDR3 region has the DNA TGTGCCAGCAGTGAAATCACATTTCGGGGGACGCAGTATTTT. It translates to CASSEITFRGTQYF.

The chain couples TRBV3-1 (or the pseudogene TRBV3-2) to TRBJ2-5, with TRBD2 matching 13 bases. V trimming: 2 bases; J trimming: 7 bases; junction bases outside the gene matches: 16. CDR1 and CDR2 from the germline V gene are LGHDT and YNNKEL (reference sequence). The CDR3 has 19 residues. The CDR3 DNA is TGTGCCAGCAGCCAACCCGACGGGACTAGCGGGGCTTTTGGGGGGACCCAGTACTTC. Translating it yields CASSQPDGTSGAFGGTQYF.

The rearrangement joins TRBV11-2 to TRBJ2-7; TRBD2 matches at 8 bases. With 1 base clipped from V and 2 bases from J, the junction kept 4 bases outside the gene matches. The germline V gene encodes CDR1 SGHAT and CDR2 FQNNGV. The CDR3 extends over 15 amino acids. Here the CDR3 reads CASSLGTGGPYEQYF. The CDR3 region has the DNA TGTGCCAGCAGCTTAGGAACGGGAGGGCCCTACGAGCAGTACTTC.

This chain joins TRBV6-2 or TRBV6-3 and TRBJ2-7; 10 bases match TRBD2. The CDR3 consists of 17 residues. The germline CDR1 and CDR2 sequences are MNHEY and SVGEGT. V lost 0 bases to trimming and J lost 3 bases; unmatched junction nucleotides: 8. DNA for the CDR3: TGTGCCAGCAGTTACTCGATTAGACTAGCGGGTAACTACGAGCAGTACTTC. It is translated as CASSYSIRLAGNYEQYF.

The CDR3 DNA is TGCGCCAGTATTCCGAAGCGGTCCAGCTCCTACGAGCAGTACTTC. This gives the protein CASIPKRSSSYEQYF. J is TRBJ2-7 and V is TRBV10-1; D may be TRBD2 (5 bases). Germline V gene data show CDR1 as WNHNN and CDR2 as SYGVQD (reference sequence). This CDR3 has 15 amino acids. V was shortened by 9 bases and J by 0 bases, with 18 bases between the two germline ends.

The chain carries TRBV10-1 and TRBJ2-3, with 7 bases matching TRBD2. The V gene end was trimmed by 4 bases and the J gene end by 2 bases; junction bases not matched to a gene: 6. Germline V gene data show CDR1 as WNHNN and CDR2 as SYGVQD (reference sequence). The CDR3 covers 15 residues. CDR3 residues: CASSGRDYTTDTQYF. CDR3 bases: TGCGCCAGCAGTGGCCGGGACTACACCACAGATACGCAGTATTTT.

The chain combines TRBV5-1 with TRBJ2-5; D is unclear. From germline, CDR1 is SGHRS and CDR2 YFSETQ. CDR3 length equals 13 residues. Trimming removed 3 bases at V and 1 base at J, with 7 bases between. This CDR3 is CASSSLSQETQYF. CDR3 sequence (DNA): TGCGCCAGCAGCTCCCTAAGCCAAGAGACCCAGTACTTC. Looking up the rest from reference TRBV5-1 and TRBJ2-5 gives the full variable domain: KAGVTQTPRYLIKTRGQQVTLSCSPISGHRSVSWYQQTPGQGLQFLFEYFSETQRNKGNFPGRFSGRQFSNSRSEMNVSTLELGDSALYLCASSSLSQETQYFGPGTRLLVL.

The V gene is TRBV30, the J gene TRBJ1-1; the match to TRBD1 covers 9 bases. With V trimmed by 8 bases and J by 3 bases, 7 bases remained unmatched. CDR1 and CDR2 from the germline V gene are GTSNPN and SVGIG (reference sequence). This CDR3 has 13 amino acids. The CDR3 loop is CAGNRGQDTEAFF. In DNA, the CDR3 is TGTGCCGGAAACAGGGGGCAAGACACTGAAGCTTTCTTT. The whole variable domain, remainder taken from reference TRBV30 and TRBJ1-1, is SQTIHQWPATLVQPVGSPLSLECTVEGTSNPNLYWYRQAAGRGLQLLFYSVGIGQISSEVPQNLSASRPQDRQFILSSKKLLLSDSGFYLCAGNRGQDTEAFFGQGTRLTVV.

This sequence joins TRBV25-1 and TRBJ2-3; no clear D gene. The CDR3 is 13 amino acids. V lost 6 bases, J lost 3 bases, and 10 bases lay in between. From germline, CDR1 is MGHDK and CDR2 SYGVNS. The CDR3 spells CASRVTGTDTQYF. The CDR3 nucleotides read TGTGCCAGCAGGGTAACCGGGACAGATACGCAGTATTTT.

The V gene is TRBV3-1 (or the pseudogene TRBV3-2), the J gene TRBJ1-1; D might be TRBD1 (5 bases). V lost 3 bases and J lost 3, with 14 bases in between. Germline V gene data show CDR1 as LGHDT and CDR2 as YNNKEL (reference sequence). The CDR3 consists of 15 residues. In nucleotides, the CDR3 is TGTGCCAGCAGCCACGAAGGGGTAAGGGACACTGAAGCTTTCTTT. Protein: CASSHEGVRDTEAFF.

The chain recombines TRBV6-6 with TRBJ1-1; 10 nucleotides match TRBD1. Germline V lookup: CDR1 MNHNY, CDR2 SVGAGI (reference sequence). Trimming at V came to 4 bases and at J to 3 bases, leaving 2 bases not matched to a gene. This CDR3 spans 14 amino acids. CDR3 loop: CASSFGTGDTEAFF. The CDR3, as DNA: TGTGCCAGCAGTTTCGGGACAGGGGACACTGAAGCTTTCTTT.

The chain has TRBV30 and TRBJ2-5, with TRBD1 matching 12 bases. CDR1 and CDR2 from the germline V gene are GTSNPN and SVGIG (reference sequence). The CDR3 is 14 residues long. With 4 bases clipped from V and 5 bases from J, the junction kept 5 bases outside the gene matches. CDR3 residues: CAWMGQGAEETQYF. CDR3 bases: TGTGCCTGGATGGGACAGGGGGCAGAGGAGACCCAGTACTTC.

The gene calls are TRBV27 and TRBJ2-7; 10 bases are shared with TRBD2. V gave up 2 bases and J gave up 0 bases; unmatched junction bases: 4. The CDR3 totals 16 residues. CDR1 and CDR2 from the germline V gene are MNHEY and SMNVEV (reference sequence). The CDR3 nucleotides are TGTGCCAGCAGTTTAGAGGGACTAGCGAGCTCCTACGAGCAGTACTTC. This translates into CASSLEGLASSYEQYF.

V usage is TRBV29-1 and J usage is TRBJ1-2; TRBD1 matches 8 bases. V gave up 6 bases and J gave up 4 bases; unmatched junction bases: 1. This CDR3 is 11 amino acids long. Germline CDR1 is SQVTM and CDR2 is ANQGSEA. The CDR3 nucleotides are TGCAGCGTGGACAGGGTCTATGGCTACACCTTC. Translation gives CSVDRVYGYTF.

The V and J genes are TRBV19 and TRBJ2-2; 13 bases match TRBD2. CDR3 length: 15 residues. Germline assignment: CDR1 LNHDA and CDR2 SQIVND (reference sequence). The trim removed 6 bases at V and 5 bases at J, leaving 3 bases unmatched. DNA for the CDR3: TGTGCCAGTAGCCCGGGACTAGCGGGGACCGGGGAGCTGTTTTTT. It codes for CASSPGLAGTGELFF.

The chain combines TRBV28 with TRBJ2-1, with 11 bases matching TRBD2. Trimming cost V 4 bases and J 5 bases; bases outside gene matches: 7. The V gene's germline CDR1 is MDHEN and CDR2 SYDVKM. This CDR3 contains 16 residues. CDR3 sequence (DNA): TGTGCCAGCAGTTCTTTAGCGGGAGGGCGGGACAATGAGCAGTTCTTC. It translates to CASSSLAGGRDNEQFF.

This rearrangement joins TRBV21-1 to TRBJ2-7; the D call of TRBD2 is as the table states it, not checked on the DNA. TRBV21-1 represents a pseudogene. The CDR3 has 18 residues. The CDR3 here is CASSETWSQKVSYYEQYV. The CDR3 region has the DNA TGTGCCAGCAGCGAAACCTGGAGCCAAAAAGTCTCCTACTACGAGCAGTACGTC.

V is TRBV14 and J is TRBJ1-3; possible D gene TRBD1, 6 bases. Germline V gives CDR1 SGHDN, CDR2 FVKESK. V lost 1 base and J 4 bases, leaving 8 bases between the germline ends. The CDR3 sequence is 14 residues long. CDR3 loop: CASSQAGVGNTIYF. Written as DNA, the CDR3 is TGTGCCAGCAGCCAAGCAGGGGTCGGAAACACCATATATTTT.